This T cell receptor beta chain was sequenced during a study of blood T cell repertoires in COVID-19. For the study at large: Sites in the United States, Italy and Spain provided acute and convalescent COVID-19 samples. Sample material is recorded as cDNA or gDNA derived from T cells, B-cell-depleted T cells, or PBMCs.

As originally analysed: Reference gene primers were amplified, and this amplification served to estimate nucleated cell counts. The protocol was immunoSEQ multiplex PCR, while the TCRdb copy is restricted to in-frame clones and leaves out a portion. V, J and clone size are those of that table, while D and trimming were read from the DNA. Of 200,000 to 250,000 clones in the sample, over 80% were seen once. The germline CDR1 and CDR2 sequences are WNHNN and SYGVQD (reference sequence). The CDR3 consists of 12 residues. The V segment lost 6 bases and the J segment 5 bases; nucleotides outside the gene matches: 4.

This clonotype was sampled from a man in his thirties or forties who had recovered from COVID-19. Source material: peripheral blood. The chain couples TRBV10-1 to TRBJ2-7; 7 bases match TRBD2. The CDR3 nucleotides are TGCGCCAGCAGCCTCAGCGGGGACGAGCAGTACTTC. It yields the protein CASSLSGDEQYF.